These T cell receptor beta chains were read from a single sample in a study of shared clonotypes between healthy human individuals. Assay: immunoSEQ multiplex PCR; the TCRdb copy retains only in-frame clones and omits some. This table holds about 1,900,000 clones, about 95% found once. The sample was naive CD8+ T cells sorted from blood. The receptors come from a man between 18 and 35 years old in good health. The CDR3 runs from the conserved cysteine through the conserved F or W. D genes are given only for firm matches. Size tells how often a clone was seen (once, few, many) or the class of an expanded clone, and some rows leave it out.

CDR3: CASSQDVSSGDQETQYF
DNA: TGCGCCAGCAGCCAAGATGTGAGTAGCGGGGACCAAGAGACCCAGTACTTC
size: once
J: TRBJ2-5
D: TRBD2
V: TRBV4-3

CDR3: CASSVRGTTNTGELFF
DNA: TGTGCCAGCAGCGTTCGGGGGACAACGAACACCGGGGAGCTGTTTTTT
size: .
J: TRBJ2-2
D: .
V: TRBV7-8

CDR3: CASTPGGGEGIQYF
DNA: TGTGCCAGCACCCCAGGTGGGGGTGAGGGGATTCAGTACTTC
size: .
J: TRBJ2-4
D: .
V: TRBV9

CDR3: CASSYVTANTGELFF
DNA: TGTGCCAGCAGTTACGTGACCGCGAACACCGGGGAGCTGTTTTTT
size: .
J: TRBJ2-2
D: .
V: TRBV6-5

CDR3: CASSVGSGGAGANYGYTF
DNA: TGTGCCAGCAGCGTAGGGTCGGGGGGGGCAGGAGCTAACTATGGCTACACCTTC
size: .
J: TRBJ1-2
D: .
V: TRBV9

CDR3: CASSQDRYRENTGELFF
DNA: TGCGCCAGCAGCCAAGATCGGTACAGGGAAAACACCGGGGAGCTGTTTTTT
size: .
J: TRBJ2-2
D: .
V: TRBV4-3

CDR3: CATHPTGRNEKLFF
DNA: TGTGCCACCCACCCGACAGGCCGAAATGAAAAACTGTTTTTT
size: .
J: TRBJ1-4
D: .
V: TRBV7-9

CDR3: CASRSGQGANEQYF
DNA: TGTGCCAGCAGGTCGGGACAGGGGGCCAACGAGCAGTACTTC
size: .
J: TRBJ2-7
D: TRBD1
V: TRBV2

CDR3: CSVVKRGASSYNEQFF
DNA: TGCAGCGTTGTAAAGCGGGGGGCGAGCTCCTACAATGAGCAGTTCTTC
size: .
J: TRBJ2-1
D: TRBD2
V: TRBV29-1

CDR3: CASSEMTGTYEQYF
DNA: TGCGCCAGCAGTGAAATGACAGGGACCTACGAGCAGTACTTC
size: .
J: TRBJ2-7
D: TRBD1
V: TRBV10-2

CDR3: CASSFLSASYNEQFF
DNA: TGTGCCAGCAGCTTTCTCTCTGCCTCATACAATGAGCAGTTCTTC
size: .
J: TRBJ2-1
D: .
V: TRBV7-2

CDR3: CASSLGGASYEQYF
DNA: TGTGCCAGCAGCTTGGGCGGGGCATCCTACGAGCAGTACTTC
size: once
J: TRBJ2-7
D: .
V: TRBV5-4

CDR3: CASSDRGPQPQHF
DNA: TGTGCCAGCAGCGACAGGGGGCCGCAGCCCCAGCATTTT
size: .
J: TRBJ1-5
D: TRBD1
V: TRBV27

CDR3: CASSFSAGGPLDEQYF
DNA: TGTGCCAGCAGCTTTTCAGCGGGGGGGCCACTGGACGAGCAGTACTTC
size: .
J: TRBJ2-7
D: TRBD2
V: TRBV13

CDR3: CASSMGWTVSTDTQYF
DNA: TGTGCCAGCAGCATGGGTTGGACAGTTAGCACAGATACGCAGTATTTT
size: .
J: TRBJ2-3
D: .
V: TRBV7-6

CDR3: CASSVEGRTDNEQFF
DNA: TGTGCCAGCAGCGTAGAAGGTAGGACCGACAATGAGCAGTTCTTC
size: .
J: TRBJ2-1
D: .
V: TRBV9

CDR3: CASSQPLAGAGNEQFF
DNA: TGCGCCAGCAGCCAACCACTAGCGGGAGCGGGTAATGAGCAGTTCTTC
size: .
J: TRBJ2-1
D: TRBD2
V: TRBV4-3

CDR3: CASRGPSGLYEQYF
DNA: TGTGCCAGCAGGGGGCCTAGCGGACTCTACGAGCAGTACTTC
size: .
J: TRBJ2-7
D: TRBD2
V: TRBV9

CDR3: CASATSGSYEQYF
DNA: TGCGCCAGCGCCACTAGCGGGAGTTACGAGCAGTACTTC
size: .
J: TRBJ2-7
D: TRBD2
V: TRBV10-2

CDR3: CASSEEGGYTEAFF
DNA: TGTGCCAGCAGTGAAGAGGGGGGATACACTGAAGCTTTCTTT
size: .
J: TRBJ1-1
D: .
V: TRBV25-1

CDR3: CASGRGASLNEQFF
DNA: TGTGCCAGCGGGCGGGGGGCTTCCCTCAATGAGCAGTTCTTC
size: .
J: TRBJ2-1
D: TRBD2
V: TRBV2

CDR3: CSALTGSTYNEQFF
DNA: TGCAGCGCCCTGACAGGGTCTACCTACAATGAGCAGTTCTTC
size: .
J: TRBJ2-1
D: TRBD1
V: TRBV29-1

CDR3: CASSQDFGQVAGNNEQFF
DNA: TGCGCCAGCAGCCAAGATTTTGGACAGGTAGCCGGAAACAATGAGCAGTTCTTC
size: .
J: TRBJ2-1
D: TRBD1
V: TRBV4-1

CDR3: CASSLAGPGTGGRYGPQETQYF
DNA: TGCGCCAGCAGCTTGGCCGGTCCGGGGACAGGGGGCAGATATGGACCCCAAGAGACCCAGTACTTC
size: .
J: TRBJ2-5
D: TRBD1
V: TRBV5-1